The rows below give T cell receptor beta chains drawn from one sample of a study of shared clonotypes between healthy human individuals. Produced via immunoSEQ multiplex PCR; TCRdb's table is partial and in-frame only. There are about 1 million clones in the sample; 70% to 80% occur only once, and about 1.5% lies in the top ten. Specimen: memory CD4+ T cells sorted from blood. Receptor source: a man younger than 35 in good health. CDR3s include the opening cysteine and the closing phenylalanine or tryptophan. D genes are given only for firm matches. Size tells how often a clone was seen (once, few, many) or the class of an expanded clone, and some rows leave it out.

d_call,j_call,v_call,clone_size,cdr3_aa,cdr3_nt
NA,TRBJ2-6,TRBV7-2,NA,CASSTVRRRQSRANVLTF,TGTGCCAGCAGCACTGTCAGGAGACGACAAAGTCGGGCCAACGTCCTGACTTTC
NA,TRBJ2-1,TRBV29-1,NA,CSVEVRTVYNEQFF,TGCAGCGTTGAAGTCCGGACAGTCTACAATGAGCAGTTCTTC
NA,TRBJ2-7,TRBV7-8,NA,CASSIRRMSSYEQYF,TGTGCCAGCAGCATTAGGCGAATGAGCTCCTACGAGCAGTACTTC
NA,TRBJ1-1,TRBV27,NA,CASSLTGVRDTEAFF,TGTGCCAGCAGCCTAACGGGCGTTCGAGACACTGAAGCTTTCTTT
TRBD2,TRBJ2-3,TRBV2,once,CASSLTSGGPTDTQYF,TGTGCCAGCAGCTTAACTAGCGGGGGACCCACAGATACGCAGTATTTT
NA,TRBJ1-4,TRBV15,NA,CATSSARGSYEKLFF,TGTGCCACCAGCAGTGCCAGGGGTAGTTATGAAAAACTGTTTTTT
TRBD2,TRBJ2-1,TRBV6-1,NA,CASSVAGVTYNEQFF,TGTGCCAGCAGTGTAGCGGGAGTTACCTACAATGAGCAGTTCTTC
TRBD2,TRBJ2-1,TRBV5-1,once,CASSFNSGSYNEQFF,TGCGCCAGCAGCTTTAATAGCGGGTCCTACAATGAGCAGTTCTTC
TRBD1,TRBJ1-1,TRBV6-6,NA,CASLQGTGGEGTEAFF,TGTGCCAGTTTGCAGGGGACAGGGGGCGAGGGAACTGAAGCTTTCTTT
NA,TRBJ2-7,TRBV6-1,NA,CASSSRDYSYEQYF,TGTGCCAGCAGTTCACGCGACTACTCCTACGAGCAGTACTTC
NA,TRBJ2-5,TRBV7-7,many,CASSVRVQETQYF,TGTGCTAGCAGCGTCAGGGTCCAAGAGACCCAGTACTTC
NA,TRBJ1-3,TRBV28,once,CASTSGGSGNTIYF,TGTGCCAGCACCTCGGGCGGCTCTGGAAACACCATATATTTT
NA,TRBJ2-3,TRBV6-1,NA,CASNSQYSTDTQYF,TGTGCCAGCAATTCGCAGTATAGCACAGATACGCAGTATTTT
NA,TRBJ1-2,TRBV5-1,NA,CASSLVGADRAYGYTF,TGCGCCAGCAGCTTGGTGGGGGCCGATAGGGCCTATGGCTACACCTTC
NA,TRBJ1-3,TRBV6-5,NA,CASSYSGFSGNTIYF,TGTGCCAGCAGTTACTCCGGTTTCTCTGGAAACACCATATATTTT
TRBD2,TRBJ2-7,TRBV15,NA,CATSRETSGTYEQYF,TGTGCCACCAGCAGAGAGACTAGCGGTACCTACGAGCAGTACTTC
NA,TRBJ2-5,TRBV6-6,NA,CATGRGETQYF,TGTGCCACCGGTCGGGGAGAGACCCAGTACTTC
NA,TRBJ1-3,TRBV7-8,NA,CASSAVGASGNTIYF,TGTGCCAGCAGCGCTGTTGGTGCCTCTGGAAACACCATATATTTT
NA,TRBJ2-5,TRBV5-4,NA,CASSLARQETQYF,TGTGCCAGCAGCTTGGCCAGGCAAGAGACCCAGTACTTC
NA,TRBJ2-3,TRBV6-6,few,CASSYPDTDTQYF,TGTGCCAGCAGTTACCCCGATACAGATACGCAGTATTTT
TRBD1,TRBJ2-2,TRBV7-2,NA,CASSLSLGRGNGELFF,TGTGCCAGCAGCCTCTCCCTCGGCAGGGGGAACGGGGAGCTGTTTTTT
TRBD1,TRBJ1-6,TRBV19,NA,CASSTGQGFSPLHF,TGTGCCAGTAGTACGGGACAGGGTTTTTCACCCCTCCACTTT